This is a list of T cell receptor beta chains from one sample in a study of blood T cell repertoires in COVID-19. Generated by immunoSEQ multiplex PCR, the TCRdb table keeps only in-frame clones and is missing some. Of 170,000 or so clones listed, over 70% are singletons. The sequenced sample consisted of peripheral blood. These receptors all stem from a woman in her fifties or sixties with acute or convalescent COVID-19. Both conserved end residues are part of each CDR3. A D gene is named only where the DNA matches it firmly. Part of the rows lack a size; the others show once, few, many or a class for expanded clones.

>TRBD1|TRBJ1-4|TRBV4-2|16|NA
CASSEGQGRTNEKLFF
TGTGCCAGCAGCGAAGGACAGGGGCGCACTAATGAAAAACTGTTTTTT
>TRBD1|TRBJ1-2|TRBV29-1|13|NA
CSVDPGQGEGYTF
TGCAGCGTTGATCCCGGACAGGGTGAAGGCTACACCTTC
>NA|TRBJ2-5|TRBV3-1/TRBV3-2|15|NA
CASSHSSGRGETQYF
TGTGCCAGCAGCCACTCCTCTGGGAGAGGAGAGACCCAGTACTTC
>NA|TRBJ1-5|TRBV15|16|NA
CATSSQDSHSNQPQHF
TGTGCCACCAGCAGCCAGGACAGCCATAGCAATCAGCCCCAGCATTTT
>TRBD1|TRBJ1-6|TRBV6-5|14|few
CASSLTGQNSPLHF
TGTGCCAGCAGTTTGACAGGGCAAAATTCACCCCTCCACTTT
>TRBD1|TRBJ1-3|TRBV3-1/TRBV3-2|16|NA
CASSQGTGGIVNTIYF
TGTGCCAGCAGCCAAGGCACAGGGGGCATAGTAAACACCATATATTTT
>NA|TRBJ2-7|TRBV5-8|12|NA
CASRVGSYEQYF
TGTGCCAGCAGGGTCGGGTCCTACGAGCAGTACTTC
>TRBD1|TRBJ1-2|TRBV18|18|NA
CASSQDRDRGPANYGYTF
TGTGCCAGCTCACAAGACCGGGACAGGGGACCAGCTAACTATGGCTACACCTTC
>NA|TRBJ1-6|TRBV18|15|NA
CASSPGGANNSPLHF
TGTGCCAGCTCACCTGGGGGGGCGAATAATTCACCCCTCCACTTT
>NA|TRBJ2-7|TRBV27|14|NA
CASSLSNGGHEQYF
TGTGCCAGCAGTTTATCGAACGGGGGGCACGAGCAGTACTTC
>TRBD2|TRBJ2-5|TRBV9|16|NA
CASTTGPSGGTETQYF
TGTGCCAGCACCACGGGTCCTAGCGGGGGCACGGAGACCCAGTACTTC
>NA|TRBJ1-1|TRBV27|12|few
CASSPRGTEAFF
TGTGCCAGCAGTCCTAGGGGGACTGAAGCTTTCTTT
>NA|TRBJ2-5|TRBV5-1|12|NA
CASSLVGETQYF
TGCGCCAGCAGCTTGGTCGGGGAGACCCAGTACTTC
>NA|TRBJ2-1|TRBV19|16|NA
CASSIKGDTRHLSKFF
TGTGCCAGTAGTATAAAAGGGGACACCCGGCATCTGTCGAAGTTCTTC
>TRBD2|TRBJ2-5|TRBV7-7|16|NA
CASSLGLGRNWETQYF
TGTGCTAGCAGCTTGGGACTAGGGCGTAACTGGGAGACCCAGTACTTC
>TRBD1|TRBJ2-5|TRBV12-3/TRBV12-4|13|NA
CASSPGQGETQYF
TGTGCCAGCAGCCCGGGACAGGGAGAGACCCAGTACTTC
>NA|TRBJ2-1|TRBV7-2|15|NA
CASIPLGLGGNEQFF
TGTGCCAGCATCCCTTTGGGGTTGGGGGGCAATGAGCAGTTCTTC
>TRBD1|TRBJ1-1|TRBV7-9|17|NA
CASSFDRDRVLNTEAFF
TGTGCCAGCAGCTTCGACCGGGACAGGGTTTTGAACACTGAAGCTTTCTTT
>TRBD1|TRBJ1-2|TRBV29-1|15|NA
CSVEDRGTANYGYTF
TGCAGCGTTGAAGATCGGGGGACAGCTAACTATGGCTACACCTTC
>NA|TRBJ2-7|TRBV5-5|15|once
CASSLRLQGSYEQYF
TGTGCCAGCAGCTTGCGGTTACAGGGATCCTACGAGCAGTACTTC
>NA|TRBJ1-5|TRBV18|13|NA
CASSRQVNQPQHF
TGTGCCAGCTCAAGGCAGGTCAATCAGCCCCAGCATTTT
>NA|TRBJ2-5|TRBV25-1|17|NA
CASSTIRGWARQETQYF
TGTGCCAGCAGTACGATCCGGGGGTGGGCCAGGCAAGAGACCCAGTACTTC
>NA|TRBJ1-3|TRBV7-9|16|NA
CASSRRRDNSGNTIYF
TGTGCCAGCAGCCGTAGACGGGACAACTCTGGAAACACCATATATTTT
>TRBD1|TRBJ2-3|TRBV7-6|17|NA
CASSLSSGTGGTDTQYF
TGTGCCAGCAGCTTATCCTCAGGGACAGGGGGCACAGATACGCAGTATTTT
>TRBD1|TRBJ1-4|TRBV6-2/TRBV6-3|16|few
CASSAYSTGPNEKLFF
TGTGCCAGCAGTGCATACTCGACAGGGCCTAATGAAAAACTGTTTTTT
>NA|TRBJ2-7|TRBV3-1/TRBV3-2|12|NA
CASSPRLREQYF
TGTGCCAGCAGCCCTCGTCTACGCGAGCAGTACTTC
>NA|TRBJ1-2|TRBV4-1|15|NA
CASSQVQGGDYGYTF
TGCGCCAGCAGCCAAGTACAGGGCGGCGACTATGGCTACACCTTC
>TRBD2|TRBJ2-7|TRBV7-2|15|once
CASSFTAGGPGEQYF
TGTGCCAGCAGCTTCACAGCGGGGGGGCCGGGCGAGCAGTACTTC
>TRBD2|TRBJ2-3|TRBV28|16|once
CASSLVRGGRTDTQYF
TGTGCCAGCAGTTTGGTGCGGGGGGGCCGGACAGATACGCAGTATTTT
>NA|TRBJ1-5|TRBV4-1|14|NA
CASSQAHGNQPQHF
TGCGCCAGCAGCCAAGCCCACGGGAATCAGCCCCAGCATTTT
>TRBD1|TRBJ2-7|TRBV19|15|NA
CASSAPGQGFYEQYF
TGTGCCAGTAGCGCCCCGGGACAGGGGTTTTACGAGCAGTACTTC
>NA|TRBJ1-6|TRBV21-1|16|few
CASSKALTYYNSPLHF
TGTGCCAGCAGCAAAGCCCTGACATACTATAATTCACCCCTCCACTTT
>NA|TRBJ1-1|TRBV7-2|16|few
CASSLSRGGMNTEAFF
TGTGCCAGCAGCTTAAGTAGGGGTGGCATGAACACTGAAGCTTTCTTT
>NA|TRBJ2-5|TRBV2|13|NA
CASRMGPKETQYF
TGTGCCAGCAGGATGGGGCCCAAAGAGACCCAGTACTTC
>TRBD1|TRBJ2-7|TRBV6-5|15|NA
CASRPDRGGPYEQYF
TGTGCCAGCAGGCCTGACAGGGGGGGGCCCTACGAGCAGTACTTC
>TRBD2|TRBJ2-2|TRBV7-2|16|NA
CASSSTSGGYTGELFF
TGTGCCAGCAGCTCGACTAGCGGGGGATACACCGGGGAGCTGTTTTTT
>TRBD2|TRBJ2-5|TRBV3-1/TRBV3-2|17|NA
CASSPVLSGGARETQYF
TGTGCCAGCAGCCCCGTCCTTAGCGGGGGGGCCAGAGAGACCCAGTACTTC
>NA|TRBJ1-4|TRBV9|15|NA
CASSSLLGEDEKLFF
TGTGCCAGCAGCTCGCTTCTGGGGGAGGATGAAAAACTGTTTTTT
>NA|TRBJ1-2|TRBV28|13|once
CASSWLGADGYTF
TGTGCCAGCAGTTGGCTAGGGGCGGATGGCTACACCTTC
>NA|TRBJ1-1|TRBV18|13|NA
CASSPKSSTEAFF
TGTGCCAGCTCACCAAAATCGAGCACTGAAGCTTTCTTT
>NA|TRBJ2-5|TRBV30|14|NA
CAWSKSHIQETQYF
TGTGCCTGGAGTAAATCACACATCCAAGAGACCCAGTACTTC
>NA|TRBJ1-4|TRBV7-2|15|medium-sized
CASSFGAVSNEKLFF
TGTGCCAGCAGCTTTGGGGCAGTCTCTAATGAAAAACTGTTTTTT
>TRBD2|TRBJ2-7|TRBV6-2/TRBV6-3|17|NA
CASSYSKTSGGAYEQYF
TGTGCCAGCAGTTACTCGAAGACTAGCGGGGGGGCGTACGAGCAGTACTTC
>TRBD1|TRBJ2-3|TRBV28|13|NA
CASRGQGTDTQYF
TGTGCCAGCAGGGGACAGGGCACAGATACGCAGTATTTT
>TRBD1|TRBJ2-7|TRBV29-1|16|NA
CSVGDRGIVSSYEQYF
TGCAGCGTTGGAGACAGGGGAATCGTAAGCTCCTACGAGCAGTACTTC
>TRBD1|TRBJ1-1|TRBV19|14|NA
CASKSTGVNTEAFF
TGTGCCAGTAAATCGACAGGGGTGAACACTGAAGCTTTCTTT
>NA|TRBJ2-3|TRBV7-2|11|once
CASSLRDTQYF
TGTGCCAGCAGCCTCCGTGATACGCAGTATTTT
>NA|TRBJ2-5|TRBV13|14|NA
CASSLMGRSETQYF
TGTGCCAGCAGCTTAATGGGGAGATCAGAGACCCAGTACTTC
>TRBD1|TRBJ2-5|TRBV24-1|17|NA
CATSDLQGRGLGETQYF
TGTGCCACCAGTGATTTGCAGGGCAGGGGGCTAGGGGAGACCCAGTACTTC
>TRBD1|TRBJ1-2|TRBV2|14|NA
CASSLLRQGDGYTF
TGTGCCAGCAGTCTTTTAAGACAGGGTGATGGCTACACCTTC
>TRBD1|TRBJ1-6|TRBV5-6|14|NA
CASSLGDRVSPLHF
TGTGCCAGCAGCTTGGGGGACAGGGTTTCACCCCTCCACTTT
>NA|TRBJ2-2|TRBV4-2|14|NA
CASSQARGTGELFF
TGTGCCAGCAGCCAGGCCAGGGGTACCGGGGAGCTGTTTTTT
>NA|TRBJ2-7|TRBV7-9|14|NA
CASLGADQNYEQYF
TGTGCCAGCTTGGGGGCGGACCAAAACTACGAGCAGTACTTC
>TRBD1|TRBJ1-1|TRBV11-2|14|NA
CASTSDRGNTEAFF
TGTGCCAGCACCTCGGACAGGGGGAACACTGAAGCTTTCTTT
>NA|TRBJ1-4|TRBV4-3|16|once
CASSQDLIATNEKLFF
TGCGCCAGCAGCCAAGATCTTATTGCAACTAATGAAAAACTGTTTTTT